This T cell receptor beta chain was found in a study of blood T cell repertoires in COVID-19. Across the study: The origin of the acute and convalescent COVID-19 samples was the United States, Italy and Spain.

V lost 4 bases and J lost 3, with 9 bases in between. The germline V gene has CDR1 SQVTM and CDR2 ANQGSEA. CDR3 length equals 12 residues. As processed by the authors: Amplification from reference gene primers served as the basis for estimated nucleated cell counts. Libraries were prepared by immunoSEQ multiplex PCR; TCRdb keeps only in-frame clonotypes and omits some of them. The V and J calls and clone size are taken from that table; D and trimming were inferred from the DNA. The table includes roughly 140,000 clones, 80% to 90% detected once. Sequenced material: peripheral blood. The TCR sequence derives from a man in his 70s with acute or convalescent COVID-19. The genes are TRBV29-1 and TRBJ1-1; D is undetermined. As DNA, the CDR3 is TGCAGCGTTGGCTTGTTAGACACTGAAGCTTTCTTT. Its translation is CSVGLLDTEAFF.